This T cell receptor (beta chain) is drawn from a study of T cells after somatic rescue of genetic block. Only in-frame clones appear in the TCRdb table, and some are missing; sequencing was by immunoSEQ multiplex PCR. The profile shows about 68,000 clones, approximately 90% of them singletons. This clone was seen only once. The germline V gene encodes CDR1 SNHLY and CDR2 FYNNEI. The germline V and J ends were trimmed by 4 bases and 1 base, with 17 bases remaining between them. The CDR3 has 18 amino acids. The chain uses TRBV2 and TRBJ2-6; no clear D. The sequence derives from a man in his forties or fifties. Material for sequencing was peripheral blood mononuclear cells (PBMCs). CDR3 nucleotide sequence: TGTGCCAGCAGTGGAGACGTTGATGTTCCTTCTGGGGCCAACGTCCTGACTTTC. Its protein is CASSGDVDVPSGANVLTF. Together with reference TRBV2 and TRBJ2-6, the CDR3 gives the full variable domain: EPEVTQTPSHQVTQMGQEVILRCVPISNHLYFYWYRQILGQKVEFLVSFYNNEISEKSEIFDDQFSVERPDGSNFTLKIRSTKLEDSAMYFCASSGDVDVPSGANVLTFGAGSRLTVL.